The present entry profiles one T cell receptor beta chain with its context. These data come from a study of blood T cell repertoires in COVID-19. Generated by immunoSEQ multiplex PCR, the TCRdb table keeps only in-frame clones and is missing some. The repertoire holds approximately 140,000 clones, with roughly 82% as singletons. The V end lost 3 bases, the J end lost 0 bases, and 21 bases lay between the germline ends. Looked up from germline, CDR1 is KGHSH and CDR2 is LQKENI. This CDR3 region has 19 residues. This clonotype was sampled from a man aged 80 or over with acute or convalescent COVID-19. Sequencing input: peripheral blood. This chain connects TRBV18 to TRBJ1-3; D perhaps matches TRBD1 (6 bases). CDR3 protein: CASSPFGGFDRSSGNTIYF. CDR3 nucleotide sequence: TGTGCCAGCTCACCCTTTGGGGGATTTGACAGGAGCTCTGGAAACACCATATATTTT.